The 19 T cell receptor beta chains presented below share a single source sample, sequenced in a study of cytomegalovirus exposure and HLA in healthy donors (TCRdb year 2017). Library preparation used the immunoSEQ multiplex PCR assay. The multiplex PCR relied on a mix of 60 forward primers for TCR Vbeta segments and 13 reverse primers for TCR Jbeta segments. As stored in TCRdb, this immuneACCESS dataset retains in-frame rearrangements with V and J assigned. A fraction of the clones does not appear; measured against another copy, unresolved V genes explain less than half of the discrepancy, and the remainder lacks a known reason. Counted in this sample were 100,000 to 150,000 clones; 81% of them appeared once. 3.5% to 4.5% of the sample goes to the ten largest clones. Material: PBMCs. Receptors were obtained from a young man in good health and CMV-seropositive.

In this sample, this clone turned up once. DNA for the CDR3: TGCGCCAGCAGCCCCCGGACAGAGATAGCCTACAATGAGCAGTTCTTC. This sequence encodes CASSPRTEIAYNEQFF. This sequence joins TRBV4-1 and TRBJ2-1; a possible D gene is TRBD1 (6 bases). In germline, CDR1 is MGHRA, CDR2 YSYEKL. V was shortened by 4 bases and J by 2 bases, with 15 bases between the two germline ends. The CDR3 runs 16 residues.

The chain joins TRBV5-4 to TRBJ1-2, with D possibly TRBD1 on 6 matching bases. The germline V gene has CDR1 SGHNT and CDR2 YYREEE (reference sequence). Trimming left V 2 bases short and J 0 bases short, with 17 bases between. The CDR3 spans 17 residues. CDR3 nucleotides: TGTGCCAGCAGCTTAGGAGGCCAGGGGAGCTCTAACTATGGCTACACCTTC. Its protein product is CASSLGGQGSSNYGYTF. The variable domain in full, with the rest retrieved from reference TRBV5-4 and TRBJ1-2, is ETGVTQSPTHLIKTRGQQVTLRCSSQSGHNTVSWYQQALGQGPQFIFQYYREEENGRGNFPPRFSGLQFPNYSSELNVNALELDDSALYLCASSLGGQGSSNYGYTFGSGTRLTVV.

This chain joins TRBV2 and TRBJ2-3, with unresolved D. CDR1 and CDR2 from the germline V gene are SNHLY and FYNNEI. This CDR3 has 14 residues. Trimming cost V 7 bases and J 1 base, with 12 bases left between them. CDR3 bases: TGTGCCAGCATGGCCCCAGGCGGCACAGATACGCAGTATTTT. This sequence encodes CASMAPGGTDTQYF.

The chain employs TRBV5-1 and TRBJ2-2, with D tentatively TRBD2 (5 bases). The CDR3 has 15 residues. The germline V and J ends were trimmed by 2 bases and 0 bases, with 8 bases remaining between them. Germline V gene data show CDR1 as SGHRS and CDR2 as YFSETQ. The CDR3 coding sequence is TGCGCCAGCAGCTTCGGGAACCCGAACACCGGGGAGCTGTTTTTT. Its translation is CASSFGNPNTGELFF.

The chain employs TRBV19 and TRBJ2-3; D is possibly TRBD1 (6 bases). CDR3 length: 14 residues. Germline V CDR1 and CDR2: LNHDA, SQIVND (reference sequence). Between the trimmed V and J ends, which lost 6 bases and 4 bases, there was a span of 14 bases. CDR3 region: CASRSRGSADTQYF. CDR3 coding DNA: TGTGCCAGTAGATCGAGGGGGTCGGCAGATACGCAGTATTTT.

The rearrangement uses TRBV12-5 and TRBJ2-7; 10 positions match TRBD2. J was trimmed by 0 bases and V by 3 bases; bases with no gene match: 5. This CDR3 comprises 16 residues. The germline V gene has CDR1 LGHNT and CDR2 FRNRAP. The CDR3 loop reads CASGFSSGSHSYEQYF. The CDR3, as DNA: TGTGCTAGTGGTTTTTCTAGCGGGAGTCACTCCTACGAGCAGTACTTC.

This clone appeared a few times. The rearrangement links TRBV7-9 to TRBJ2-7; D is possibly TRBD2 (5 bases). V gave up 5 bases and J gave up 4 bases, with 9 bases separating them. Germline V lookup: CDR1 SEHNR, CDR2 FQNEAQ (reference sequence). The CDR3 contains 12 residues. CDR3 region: CASSTSGYEQYF. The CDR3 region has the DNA TGTGCCAGCAGCACGTCGGGATACGAGCAGTACTTC. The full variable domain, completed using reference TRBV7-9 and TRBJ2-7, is DTGVSQNPRHKITKRGQNVTFRCDPISEHNRLYWYRQTLGQGPEFLTYFQNEAQLEKSRLLSDRFSAERPKGSFSTLEIQRTEQGDSAMYLCASSTSGYEQYFGPGTRLTVT.

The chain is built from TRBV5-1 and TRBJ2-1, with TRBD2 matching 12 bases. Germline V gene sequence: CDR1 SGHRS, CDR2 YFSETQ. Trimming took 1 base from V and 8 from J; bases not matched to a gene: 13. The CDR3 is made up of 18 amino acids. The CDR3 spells CASSLSLAGGPNNHEQFF. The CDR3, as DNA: TGCGCCAGCAGCTTGTCCCTAGCGGGGGGGCCAAATAACCATGAGCAGTTCTTC.

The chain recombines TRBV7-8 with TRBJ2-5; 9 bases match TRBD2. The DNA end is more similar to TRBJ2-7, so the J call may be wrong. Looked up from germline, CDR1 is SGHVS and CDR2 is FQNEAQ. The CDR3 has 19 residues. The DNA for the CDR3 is TGTGCCAGCAGCTTAGCATTTATGATCGCTAGCGGGACGTACTACGAGCAGTACTTC. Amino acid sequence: CASSLAFMIASGTYYEQYF.

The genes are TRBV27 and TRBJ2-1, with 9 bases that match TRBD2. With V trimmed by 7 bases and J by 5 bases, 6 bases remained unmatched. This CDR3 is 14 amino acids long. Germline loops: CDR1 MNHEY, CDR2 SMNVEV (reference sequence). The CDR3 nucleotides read TGTGCCAGCACCGCGGGAGGGCCAAACAATGAGCAGTTCTTC. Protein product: CASTAGGPNNEQFF.

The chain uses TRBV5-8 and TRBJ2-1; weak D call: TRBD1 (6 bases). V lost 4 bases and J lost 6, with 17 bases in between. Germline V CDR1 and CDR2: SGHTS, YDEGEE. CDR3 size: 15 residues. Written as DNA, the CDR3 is TGTGCCAGCAGCCGGACGGGACATGAGTCCAATGAGCAGTTCTTC. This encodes CASSRTGHESNEQFF.

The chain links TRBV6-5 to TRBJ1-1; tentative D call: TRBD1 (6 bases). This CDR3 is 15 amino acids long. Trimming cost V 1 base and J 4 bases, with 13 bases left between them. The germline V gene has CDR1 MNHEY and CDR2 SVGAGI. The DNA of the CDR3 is TGTGCCAGCAGTTACTTGGGGGCCGGGGTCACTGAAGCTTTCTTT. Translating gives CASSYLGAGVTEAFF.

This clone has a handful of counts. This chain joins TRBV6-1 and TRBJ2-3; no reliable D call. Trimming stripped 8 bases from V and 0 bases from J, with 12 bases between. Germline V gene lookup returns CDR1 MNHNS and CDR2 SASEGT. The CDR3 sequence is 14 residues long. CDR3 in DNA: TGTGCCAGCGGAGCCGGATCAAGCACAGATACGCAGTATTTT. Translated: CASGAGSSTDTQYF.

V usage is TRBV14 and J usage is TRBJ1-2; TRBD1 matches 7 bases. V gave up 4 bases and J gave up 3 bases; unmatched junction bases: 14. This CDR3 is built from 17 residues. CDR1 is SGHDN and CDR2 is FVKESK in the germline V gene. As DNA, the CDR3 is TGTGCCAGCAGCCCTAGGACAGGTCCGGGTTGGGACTATGGCTACACCTTC. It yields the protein CASSPRTGPGWDYGYTF.

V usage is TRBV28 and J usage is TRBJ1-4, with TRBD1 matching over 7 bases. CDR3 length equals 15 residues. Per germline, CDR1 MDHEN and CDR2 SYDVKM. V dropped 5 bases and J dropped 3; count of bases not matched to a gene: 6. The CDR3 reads CASSQGGLANEKLFF. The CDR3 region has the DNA TGTGCCAGCAGTCAGGGGGGATTGGCTAATGAAAAACTGTTTTTT. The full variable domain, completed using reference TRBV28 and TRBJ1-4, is DVKVTQSSRYLVKRTGEKVFLECVQDMDHENMFWYRQDPGLGLRLIYFSYDVKMKEKGDIPEGYSVSREKKERFSLILESASTNQTSMYLCASSQGGLANEKLFFGSGTQLSVL.

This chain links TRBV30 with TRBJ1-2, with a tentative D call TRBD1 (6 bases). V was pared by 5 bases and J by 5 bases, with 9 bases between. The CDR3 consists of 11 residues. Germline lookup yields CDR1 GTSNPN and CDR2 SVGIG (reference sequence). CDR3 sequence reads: CAWGGAYGYTF. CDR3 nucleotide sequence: TGTGCCTGGGGGGGCGCGTATGGCTACACCTTC.

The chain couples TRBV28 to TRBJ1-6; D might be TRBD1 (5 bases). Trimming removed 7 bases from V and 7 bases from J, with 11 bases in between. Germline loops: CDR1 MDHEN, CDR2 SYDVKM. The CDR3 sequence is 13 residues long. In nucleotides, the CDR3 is TGTGCCAGCATCGACAGCTCAAATTCACCCCTCCACTTT. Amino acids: CASIDSSNSPLHF.

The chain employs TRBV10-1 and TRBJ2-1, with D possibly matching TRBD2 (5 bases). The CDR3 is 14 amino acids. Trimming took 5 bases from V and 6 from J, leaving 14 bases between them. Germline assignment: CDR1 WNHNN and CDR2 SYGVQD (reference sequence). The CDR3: CASSPVEEGNEQFF. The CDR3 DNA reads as TGCGCCAGCAGTCCGGTAGAAGAGGGCAATGAGCAGTTCTTC.

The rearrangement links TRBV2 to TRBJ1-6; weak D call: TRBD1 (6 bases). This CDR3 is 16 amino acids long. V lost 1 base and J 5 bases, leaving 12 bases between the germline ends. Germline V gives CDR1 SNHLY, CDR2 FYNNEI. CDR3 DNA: TGTGCCAGCAGTGAAGGGGGGGGCGCCCATAATTCACCCCTCCACTTT. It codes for CASSEGGGAHNSPLHF.